Below, 20 T cell receptor beta chains from the same sample are listed, as sequenced in a study of CXCR3-negative and CXCR3-positive naive CD8 T cells. Notes on the study in general: The TRB CDR3s that CXCR3-positive naive cells carried were more hydrophobic than those of CXCR3-negative naive cells.

Each TRB cDNA library was prepared by 5' RACE (with UMI labels). TCRdb reprocessed the 5' RACE reads and stores each CDR3 protein as one record, lacking DNA. Seen in this sample are more than 100,000 distinct CDR3 sequences; the ten most common clones hold 0.4% to 0.5%. No antigen has been identified for these receptors. Sequenced: naive CXCR3+ CD8+ T cells from blood. This sample's subset: CD45RO-CCR7+CD27+CD95- naive CD8+ T cells expressing CXCR3 (TNR3+). All receptors derive from a human donor in good health. Some clones in this sample may be carry-over from other donors' samples.

V gene TRBV7-2 combines with J gene TRBJ1-1; TCRdb selects TRBD1, and the lack of DNA leaves this call unchecked. Germline V lookup: CDR1 SGHTA, CDR2 FQGNSA. The CDR3 is made up of 12 amino acids. The CDR3 sequence is CASSSTGWLAFF.

The chain joins TRBV9 to TRBJ2-1; TCRdb's D call of TRBD1 is untestable without DNA. The germline gives CDR1 SGDLS, CDR2 YYNGEE. This CDR3 comprises 15 residues. Here the CDR3 reads CASSVEGVVADEQFF.

This chain uses TRBV28 with TRBJ2-1; TCRdb proposes TRBD1, but this gene call is untestable without DNA. This CDR3 contains 14 residues. Germline CDR1 is MDHEN and CDR2 is SYDVKM. The CDR3 spells CASSRQGSTNEQFF.

The J gene is TRBJ2-7, the V gene TRBV29-1; TCRdb picks TRBD1, but there is no DNA to check that call. The CDR3 loop spans 18 amino acids. Germline V gives CDR1 SQVTM, CDR2 ANQGSEA. The CDR3 is CSAGGGLGAVEPNYEQYF.

This chain links TRBV7-9 with TRBJ2-7. The CDR3 covers 12 residues. Germline CDR1 and CDR2: SEHNR and FQNEAQ (reference sequence). The CDR3 region is CASRSVASEQYF.

The chain links TRBV12-3 or TRBV12-4 to TRBJ2-7; TCRdb selects TRBD1, and the lack of DNA leaves this call unchecked. This CDR3 spans 12 amino acids. CDR3 region: CASSLKGYEQYF.

V and J are TRBV3-1 and TRBJ2-7; the TCRdb call, TRBD1, lacks DNA for checking. CDR3 length equals 15 residues. Looked up from germline, CDR1 is LGHDT and CDR2 is YNNKEL (reference sequence). The CDR3 spells CASSPRTGAGYEQYF.

The J gene is TRBJ2-3, the V gene TRBV4-3. This CDR3 comprises 15 residues. The germline V gene encodes CDR1 LGHNA and CDR2 YSLEER. CDR3 in amino acids: CASSQEGRSTDTQYF.

The chain employs TRBV20-1 and TRBJ2-1. Germline assignment: CDR1 DFQATT and CDR2 SNEGSKA (reference sequence). The CDR3 is 13 amino acids. CDR3 sequence: CSAQRADYNEQFF.

V gene TRBV13 combines with J gene TRBJ2-7; absent DNA, TCRdb's TRBD1 call cannot be checked. CDR3 length: 14 amino acids. The germline V gene has CDR1 PRHDT and CDR2 FYEKMQ (reference sequence). This CDR3 is CASSLGSRAYEQYF.

V gene TRBV14 combines with J gene TRBJ2-2; checking the TCRdb D call of TRBD1 is not possible without DNA. Germline CDR1 is SGHDN and CDR2 is FVKESK. This CDR3 has 15 amino acids. The chain's CDR3 is CASSLDRDWTGELFF.

V and J are TRBV4-3 and TRBJ1-5. The length of the CDR3 is 13 residues. Germline assignment: CDR1 LGHNA and CDR2 YSLEER. CDR3 loop: CASSQDTYQPQHF.

The chain combines TRBV20-1 with TRBJ2-5; without DNA, the TCRdb call of TRBD2 cannot be checked. In germline, CDR1 is DFQATT, CDR2 SNEGSKA (reference sequence). There are 15 residues in the CDR3. CDR3 loop: CSARDLVGPQETQYF.

This chain connects TRBV7-9 to TRBJ1-2; TCRdb calls TRBD1, which cannot be checked without DNA. Germline V gene lookup returns CDR1 SEHNR and CDR2 FQNEAQ (reference sequence). The CDR3 runs to 17 residues. The CDR3 is CASSLSSTTADLDGYTF.

The chain joins TRBV7-3 to TRBJ2-5. The CDR3 totals 14 residues. Germline CDR1 reads SGHTA; CDR2 reads FQGTGA. CDR3 region: CASSLFVGGETQYF.

This rearrangement joins TRBV4-3 to TRBJ2-3; TCRdb picks TRBD1, but there is no DNA to check that call. CDR1 is LGHNA, CDR2 YSLEER, per germline. The CDR3 runs 17 residues. The CDR3 loop is CASSQDLSPTSTDTQYF.

The rearrangement links TRBV6-4 to TRBJ2-6; TCRdb's D call of TRBD1 is untestable without DNA. The germline gives CDR1 MRHNA, CDR2 SNTAGT. The CDR3 extends over 15 amino acids. The chain's CDR3 is CAPKTETSGANVLTF.

The chain couples TRBV4-3 to TRBJ2-2. Germline values: CDR1 LGHNA, CDR2 YSLEER. CDR3 size: 15 residues. The CDR3 sequence is CASSQVWGSTGELFF.

The rearrangement links TRBV4-3 to TRBJ2-5; checking the TCRdb D call of TRBD1 is not possible without DNA. The V gene's germline CDR1 is LGHNA and CDR2 YSLEER. This CDR3 region has 16 residues. CDR3 in amino acids: CASSQSVRERGETQYF.

The V call is TRBV7-9, the J call TRBJ1-1. Per germline, CDR1 SEHNR and CDR2 FQNEAQ (reference sequence). The CDR3 consists of 14 residues. CDR3 sequence reads: CASSLGQGRTEAFF. The full variable domain, its missing parts supplied by reference TRBV7-9 and TRBJ1-1, is DTGVSQNPRHKITKRGQNVTFRCDPISEHNRLYWYRQTLGQGPEFLTYFQNEAQLEKSRLLSDRFSAERPKGSFSTLEIQRTEQGDSAMYLCASSLGQGRTEAFFGQGTRLTVV.